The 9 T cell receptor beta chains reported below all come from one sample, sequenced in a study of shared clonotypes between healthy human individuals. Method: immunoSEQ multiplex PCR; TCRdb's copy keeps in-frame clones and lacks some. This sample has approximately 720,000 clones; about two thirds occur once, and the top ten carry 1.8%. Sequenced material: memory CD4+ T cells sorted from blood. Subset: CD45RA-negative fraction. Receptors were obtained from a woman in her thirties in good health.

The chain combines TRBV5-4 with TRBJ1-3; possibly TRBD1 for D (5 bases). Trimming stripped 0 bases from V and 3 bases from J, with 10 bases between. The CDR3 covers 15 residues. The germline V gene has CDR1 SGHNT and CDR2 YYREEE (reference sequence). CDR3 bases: TGTGCCAGCAGCTTGGAAGGGGCGCGTGGAAACACCATATATTTT. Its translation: CASSLEGARGNTIYF. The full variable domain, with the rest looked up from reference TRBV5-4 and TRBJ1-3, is ETGVTQSPTHLIKTRGQQVTLRCSSQSGHNTVSWYQQALGQGPQFIFQYYREEENGRGNFPPRFSGLQFPNYSSELNVNALELDDSALYLCASSLEGARGNTIYFGEGSWLTVV.

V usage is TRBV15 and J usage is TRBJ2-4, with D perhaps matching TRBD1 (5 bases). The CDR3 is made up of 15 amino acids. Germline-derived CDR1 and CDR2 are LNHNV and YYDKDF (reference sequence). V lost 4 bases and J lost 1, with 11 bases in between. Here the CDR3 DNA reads TGTGCCACCAGCATAGTAGGGGTGGCCAAAAACATTCAGTACTTC. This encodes CATSIVGVAKNIQYF.

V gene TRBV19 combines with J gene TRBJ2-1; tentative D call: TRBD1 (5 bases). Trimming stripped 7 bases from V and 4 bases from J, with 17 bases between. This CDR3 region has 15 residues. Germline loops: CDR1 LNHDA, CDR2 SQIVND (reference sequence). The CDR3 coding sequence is TGTGCCAGTATCCCCACCGTGGGGCTATACAATGAGCAGTTCTTC. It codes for CASIPTVGLYNEQFF.

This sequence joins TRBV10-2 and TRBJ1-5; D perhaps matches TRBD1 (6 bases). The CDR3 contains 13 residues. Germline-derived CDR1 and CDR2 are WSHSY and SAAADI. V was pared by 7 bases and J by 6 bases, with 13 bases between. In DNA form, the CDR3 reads TGCGCCAGCAATGACAGGCTCGGTCAGCCCCAGCATTTT. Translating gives CASNDRLGQPQHF.

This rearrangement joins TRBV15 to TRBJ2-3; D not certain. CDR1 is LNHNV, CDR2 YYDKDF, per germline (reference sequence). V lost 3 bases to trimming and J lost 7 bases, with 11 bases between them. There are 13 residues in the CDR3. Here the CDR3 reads CATSSRAPNTQYF. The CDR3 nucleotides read TGTGCCACCAGCAGTCGCGCTCCCAATACGCAGTATTTT.

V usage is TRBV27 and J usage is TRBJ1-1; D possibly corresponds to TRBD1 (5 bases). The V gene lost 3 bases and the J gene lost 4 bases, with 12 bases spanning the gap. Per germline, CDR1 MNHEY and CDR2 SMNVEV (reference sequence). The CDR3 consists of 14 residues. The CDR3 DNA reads TGTGCCAGCAGTTTCCGCAGGGCCTCCACTGAAGCTTTCTTT. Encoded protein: CASSFRRASTEAFF.

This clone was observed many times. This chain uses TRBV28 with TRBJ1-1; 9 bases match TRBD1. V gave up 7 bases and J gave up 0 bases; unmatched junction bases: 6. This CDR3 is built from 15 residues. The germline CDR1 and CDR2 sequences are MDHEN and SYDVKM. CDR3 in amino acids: CASTQGASMNTEAFF. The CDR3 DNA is TGTGCCAGCACACAGGGGGCGTCGATGAACACTGAAGCTTTCTTT. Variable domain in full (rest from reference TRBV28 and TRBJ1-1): DVKVTQSSRYLVKRTGEKVFLECVQDMDHENMFWYRQDPGLGLRLIYFSYDVKMKEKGDIPEGYSVSREKKERFSLILESASTNQTSMYLCASTQGASMNTEAFFGQGTRLTVV.

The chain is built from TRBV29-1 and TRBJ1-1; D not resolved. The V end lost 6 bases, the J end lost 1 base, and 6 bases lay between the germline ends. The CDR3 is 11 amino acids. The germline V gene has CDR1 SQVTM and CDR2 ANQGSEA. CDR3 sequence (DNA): TGCAGCGTCGAGCGGAACACTGAAGCTTTCTTT. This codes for CSVERNTEAFF.

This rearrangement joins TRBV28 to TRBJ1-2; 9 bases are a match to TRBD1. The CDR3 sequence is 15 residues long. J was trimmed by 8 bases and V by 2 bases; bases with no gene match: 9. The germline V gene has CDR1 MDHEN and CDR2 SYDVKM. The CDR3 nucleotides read TGTGCCAGCAGTTTAGGGGGACAGGGAACTAGGGGCTACACCTTC. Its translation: CASSLGGQGTRGYTF.